This TCR beta chain came from a study of regulatory T cells in long-lasting Graves disease. The CDR3 has 11 residues. The germline V gene has CDR1 DFQATT and CDR2 SNEGSKA (reference sequence). In this sample, this clonotype turned up many times. For TCR beta, libraries came from iRepertoire HTBI primers and Arm-PCR of CDR3 regions. TCRdb re-analysed the multiplex PCR reads in MiXCR, keeping a single row per CDR3 protein. The sample records fewer than 550,000 distinct CDR3 sequences, about 16% being singletons. The sample's time point: newly diagnosed GD, antithyroid drugs for less than 3 months. PBMCs were the source of the RNA used for TCR sequencing. The same sample was also studied in work on T cells in Graves' hyperthyroidism and ophthalmopathy. That report notes: Not enrolled were patients with uncontrolled infection, other autoimmune disease, pregnancy or lactation. Carried out on the TCR CDR3, a first-round RT-PCR used the HTBI primer set.

This sample comprised peripheral blood mononuclear cells (PBMCs), obtained at new diagnosis, from a patient treated with antithyroid drugs. This clonotype was sampled from a woman aged 40 to 65 with Graves disease. The chain recombines TRBV20-1 with TRBJ1-1; D unresolved. CDR3 in DNA: TGCAGCGCGAGGGAGAACACTGAAGCTTTCTTT. It translates to CSARENTEAFF.